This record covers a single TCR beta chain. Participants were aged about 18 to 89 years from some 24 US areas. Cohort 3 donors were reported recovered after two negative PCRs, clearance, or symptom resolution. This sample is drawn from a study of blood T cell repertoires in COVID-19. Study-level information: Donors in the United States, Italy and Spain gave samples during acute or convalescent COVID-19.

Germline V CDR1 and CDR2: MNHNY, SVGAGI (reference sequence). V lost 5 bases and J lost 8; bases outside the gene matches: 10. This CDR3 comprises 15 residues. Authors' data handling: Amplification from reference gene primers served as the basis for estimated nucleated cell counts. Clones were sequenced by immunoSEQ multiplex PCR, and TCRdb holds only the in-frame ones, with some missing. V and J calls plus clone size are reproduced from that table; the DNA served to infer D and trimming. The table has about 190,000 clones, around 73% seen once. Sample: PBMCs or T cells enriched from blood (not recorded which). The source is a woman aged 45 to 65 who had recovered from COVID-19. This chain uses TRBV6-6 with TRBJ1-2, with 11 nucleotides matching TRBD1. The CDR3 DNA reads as TGTGCCAGCAGTCTCCCTCCGGGACAGGGGGAGGGCTACACCTTC. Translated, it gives CASSLPPGQGEGYTF.